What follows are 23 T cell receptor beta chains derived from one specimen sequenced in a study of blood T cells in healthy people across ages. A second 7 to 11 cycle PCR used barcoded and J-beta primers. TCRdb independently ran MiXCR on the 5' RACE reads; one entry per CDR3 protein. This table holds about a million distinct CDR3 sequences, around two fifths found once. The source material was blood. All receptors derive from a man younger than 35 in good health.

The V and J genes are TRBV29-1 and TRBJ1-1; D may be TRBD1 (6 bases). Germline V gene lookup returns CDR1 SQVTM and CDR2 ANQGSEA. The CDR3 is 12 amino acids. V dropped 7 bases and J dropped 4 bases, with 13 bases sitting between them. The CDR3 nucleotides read TGCAGCGCGAGGGGGGGAGCCACTGAAGCTTTCTTT. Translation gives CSARGGATEAFF.

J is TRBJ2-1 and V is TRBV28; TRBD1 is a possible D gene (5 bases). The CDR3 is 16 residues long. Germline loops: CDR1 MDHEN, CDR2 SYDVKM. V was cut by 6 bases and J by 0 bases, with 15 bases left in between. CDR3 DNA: TGTGCCAGCAGCCCCACCAGACAGAGCTCCTACAATGAGCAGTTCTTC. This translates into CASSPTRQSSYNEQFF.

The CDR3 here is CASGSQGPYEQYF. CDR3 nucleotide sequence: TGTGCTAGTGGTTCGCAGGGACCCTACGAGCAGTACTTC. The rearrangement links TRBV12-5 to TRBJ2-7, with D tentatively TRBD1 or TRBD2 (5 bases each). CDR1 is LGHNT and CDR2 is FRNRAP in the germline V gene. This CDR3 is 13 amino acids long. V was pared by 4 bases and J by 2 bases, with 9 bases between.

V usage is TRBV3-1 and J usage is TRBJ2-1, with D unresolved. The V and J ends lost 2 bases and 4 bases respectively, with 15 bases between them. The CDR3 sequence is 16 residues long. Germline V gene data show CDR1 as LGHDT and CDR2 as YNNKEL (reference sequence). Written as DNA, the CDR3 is TGTGCCAGCAGCCAATCTGTCAGAGAAATATACAATGAGCAGTTCTTC. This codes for CASSQSVREIYNEQFF.

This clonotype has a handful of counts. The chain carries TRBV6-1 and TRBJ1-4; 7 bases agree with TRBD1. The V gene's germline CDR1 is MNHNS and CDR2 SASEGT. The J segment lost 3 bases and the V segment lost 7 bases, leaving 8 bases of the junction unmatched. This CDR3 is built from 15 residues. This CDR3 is CASITTGVANEKLFF. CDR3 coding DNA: TGTGCCAGCATAACAACAGGGGTTGCTAATGAAAAACTGTTTTTT.

CDR3 in amino acids: CASSARDRRNEQFF. The CDR3, as DNA: TGTGCCAGCAGCGCCCGGGACAGGCGTAATGAGCAGTTCTTC. The chain is built from TRBV13 and TRBJ2-1; 8 nucleotides line up with TRBD1. The length of the CDR3 is 14 residues. Germline CDR1 is PRHDT and CDR2 is FYEKMQ (reference sequence). J lost 7 bases, V lost 5 bases, and 7 bases had no gene match.

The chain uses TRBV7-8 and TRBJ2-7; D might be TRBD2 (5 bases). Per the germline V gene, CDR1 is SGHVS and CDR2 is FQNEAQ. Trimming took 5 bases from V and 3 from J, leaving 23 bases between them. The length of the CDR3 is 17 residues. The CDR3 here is CASSPVGGSSLHYEQYF. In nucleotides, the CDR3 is TGTGCCAGCAGCCCGGTGGGCGGGTCCTCACTTCACTACGAGCAGTACTTC.

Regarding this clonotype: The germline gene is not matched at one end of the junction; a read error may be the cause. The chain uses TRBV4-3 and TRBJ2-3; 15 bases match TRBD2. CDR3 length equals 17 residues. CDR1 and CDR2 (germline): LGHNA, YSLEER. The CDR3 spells CACSPGGLAGGLDTQYF. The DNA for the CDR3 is TGCGCCTGCAGCCCCGGAGGACTAGCGGGGGGGCTTGATACGCAGTATTTT.

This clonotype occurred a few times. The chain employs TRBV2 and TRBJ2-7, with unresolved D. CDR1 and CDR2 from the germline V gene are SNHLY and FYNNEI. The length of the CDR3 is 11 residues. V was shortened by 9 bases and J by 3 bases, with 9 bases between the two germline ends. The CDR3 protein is CASPNNYEQYF. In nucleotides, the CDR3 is TGTGCCAGTCCTAACAACTACGAGCAGTACTTC.

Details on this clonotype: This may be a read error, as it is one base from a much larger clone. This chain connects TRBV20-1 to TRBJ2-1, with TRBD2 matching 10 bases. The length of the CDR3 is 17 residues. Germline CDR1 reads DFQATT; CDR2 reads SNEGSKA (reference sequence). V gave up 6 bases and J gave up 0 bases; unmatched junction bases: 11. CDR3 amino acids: CSAITRLAGSSYNEQFF. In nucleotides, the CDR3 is TGCAGTGCCATAACCCGACTAGCGGGTAGCTCCTACAATGAGCAGTTCTTC.

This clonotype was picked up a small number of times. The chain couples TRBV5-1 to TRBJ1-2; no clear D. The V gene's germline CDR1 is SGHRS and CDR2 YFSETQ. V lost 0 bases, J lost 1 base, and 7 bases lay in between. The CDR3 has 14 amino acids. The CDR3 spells CASSLGTYNYGYTF. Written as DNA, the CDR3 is TGCGCCAGCAGCTTGGGAACCTATAACTATGGCTACACCTTC.

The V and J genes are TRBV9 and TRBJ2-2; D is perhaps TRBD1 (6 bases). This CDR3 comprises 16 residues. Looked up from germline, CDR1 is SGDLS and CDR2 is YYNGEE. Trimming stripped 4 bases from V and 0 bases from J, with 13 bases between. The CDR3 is CASSPSGQTNTGELFF. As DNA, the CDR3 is TGTGCCAGCAGCCCAAGCGGACAGACGAACACCGGGGAGCTGTTTTTT. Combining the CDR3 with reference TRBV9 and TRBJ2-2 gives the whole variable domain DSGVTQTPKHLITATGQRVTLRCSPRSGDLSVYWYQQSLDQGLQFLIQYYNGEERAKGNILERFSAQQFPDLHSELNLSSLELGDSALYFCASSPSGQTNTGELFFGEGSRLTVL.

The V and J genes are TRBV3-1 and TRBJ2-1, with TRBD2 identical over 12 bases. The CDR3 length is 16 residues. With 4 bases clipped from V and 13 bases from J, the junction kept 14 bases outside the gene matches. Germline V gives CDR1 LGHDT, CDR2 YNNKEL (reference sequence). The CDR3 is CASSPRLAGVQETQFF. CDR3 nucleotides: TGTGCCAGCAGCCCTCGACTAGCGGGGGTGCAAGAGACCCAGTTCTTC.

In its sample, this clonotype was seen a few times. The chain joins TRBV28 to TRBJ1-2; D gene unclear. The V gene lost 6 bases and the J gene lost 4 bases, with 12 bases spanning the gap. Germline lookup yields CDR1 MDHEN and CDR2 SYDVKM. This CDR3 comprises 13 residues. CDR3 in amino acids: CASSPIQAYGYTF. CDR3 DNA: TGTGCCAGCAGCCCTATACAAGCCTATGGCTACACCTTC.

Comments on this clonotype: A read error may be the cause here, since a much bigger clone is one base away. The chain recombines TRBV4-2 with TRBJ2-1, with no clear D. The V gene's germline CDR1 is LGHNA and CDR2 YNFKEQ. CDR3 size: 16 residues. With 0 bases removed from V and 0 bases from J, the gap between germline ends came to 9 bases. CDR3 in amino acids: CASSQESKRSYNEQFF. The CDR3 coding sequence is TGTGCCAGCAGCCAAGAGTCCAAGCGCTCCTACAATGAGCAGTTCTTC.

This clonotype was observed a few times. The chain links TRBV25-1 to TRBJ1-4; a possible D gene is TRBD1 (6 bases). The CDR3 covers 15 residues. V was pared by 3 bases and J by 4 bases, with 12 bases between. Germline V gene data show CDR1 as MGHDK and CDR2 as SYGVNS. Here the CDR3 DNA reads TGTGCCAGCAGTGACTCAGGGGCCCGTAATGAAAAACTGTTTTTT. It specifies CASSDSGARNEKLFF.

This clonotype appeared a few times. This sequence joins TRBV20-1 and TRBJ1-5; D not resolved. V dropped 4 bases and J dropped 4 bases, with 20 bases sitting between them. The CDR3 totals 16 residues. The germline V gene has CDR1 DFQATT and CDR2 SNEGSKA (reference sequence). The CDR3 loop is CSATSDRRQMNQPQHF. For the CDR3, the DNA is TGCAGTGCTACCTCTGACCGACGCCAGATGAATCAGCCCCAGCATTTT.

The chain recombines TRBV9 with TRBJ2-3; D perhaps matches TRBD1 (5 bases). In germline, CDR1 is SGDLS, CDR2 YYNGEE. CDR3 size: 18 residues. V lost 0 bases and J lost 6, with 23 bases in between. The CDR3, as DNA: TGTGCCAGCAGCGTAGCCCGGGTGGCAGGGAAAAGCGCGGATACGCAGTATTTT. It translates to CASSVARVAGKSADTQYF.

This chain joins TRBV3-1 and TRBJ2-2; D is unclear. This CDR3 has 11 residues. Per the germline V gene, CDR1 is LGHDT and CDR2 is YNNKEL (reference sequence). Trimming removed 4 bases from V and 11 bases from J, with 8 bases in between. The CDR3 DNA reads TGTGCCAGCAGCCCAGGACGTGAGCTGTTTTTT. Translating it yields CASSPGRELFF.

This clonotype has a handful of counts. The CDR3 nucleotides are TGTGCCAGCAGCCGGTGGGCGGACACCTACTCTAACTATGGCTACACCTTC. Protein product: CASSRWADTYSNYGYTF. V usage is TRBV7-9 and J usage is TRBJ1-2; TRBD1 might be the D (5 bases). The CDR3 sequence is 17 residues long. Trimming left V 5 bases short and J 0 bases short, with 19 bases between. Germline V CDR1 and CDR2: SEHNR, FQNEAQ (reference sequence).

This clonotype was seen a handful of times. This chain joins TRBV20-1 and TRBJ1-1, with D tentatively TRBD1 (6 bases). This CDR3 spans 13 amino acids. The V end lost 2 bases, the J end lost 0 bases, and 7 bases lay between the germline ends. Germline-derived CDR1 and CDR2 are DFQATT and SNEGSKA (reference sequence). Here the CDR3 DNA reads TGCAGTGCTAGAAGGGGGGTGAACACTGAAGCTTTCTTT. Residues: CSARRGVNTEAFF.

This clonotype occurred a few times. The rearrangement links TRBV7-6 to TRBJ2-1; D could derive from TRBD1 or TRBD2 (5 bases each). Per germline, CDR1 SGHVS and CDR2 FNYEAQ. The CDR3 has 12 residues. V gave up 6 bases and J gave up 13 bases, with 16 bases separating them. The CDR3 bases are TGTGCCAGCAGTTTCGCCCGGGACCACCAGTTCTTC. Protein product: CASSFARDHQFF.

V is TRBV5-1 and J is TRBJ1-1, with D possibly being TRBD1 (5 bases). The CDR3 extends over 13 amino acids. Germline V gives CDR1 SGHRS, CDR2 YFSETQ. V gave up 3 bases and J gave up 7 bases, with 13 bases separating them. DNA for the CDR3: TGCGCCAGCAGCTCCGGGGCAGCGGGTGAAGCTTTCTTT. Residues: CASSSGAAGEAFF.